The next 16 T cell receptor beta chains were all read from a single sample in a study of OX40 agonist ivuxolimab in advanced cancers. Library preparation was by the immunoSEQ multiplex PCR assay. As stored in TCRdb, this immuneACCESS dataset retains in-frame rearrangements with V and J assigned. A fraction of the clones does not appear; measured against another copy, unresolved V genes explain less than half of the discrepancy, and the remainder lacks a known reason. The sample table holds more than 25,000 clones, of which 82% were seen once. The ten largest clonotypes hold roughly 23% of the sample. The sample here was CD4+ or CD8+ T cells sorted from blood, taken in a trial of the OX40 agonist ivuxolimab. All receptors come from an adult with an advanced solid tumor such as melanoma, head and neck, liver or kidney cancer.

This chain links TRBV27 with TRBJ1-1, with no clear D. V was pared by 3 bases and J by 1 base, with 6 bases between. The CDR3 has 13 amino acids. CDR1 is MNHEY, CDR2 SMNVEV, per germline (reference sequence). The CDR3 bases are TGTGCCAGCAGTTTTGGGAAGAACACTGAAGCTTTCTTT. Amino acids: CASSFGKNTEAFF.

The rearrangement links TRBV29-1 to TRBJ2-7; 8 bases align to TRBD2. V trimming: 6 bases; J trimming: 2 bases; junction bases outside the gene matches: 6. CDR1 SQVTM and CDR2 ANQGSEA come from the germline V gene. The CDR3 has 13 residues. The CDR3 coding sequence is TGCAGCGTGGCCCCGGGAGGGGCCTACGAGCAGTACTTC. Translation: CSVAPGGAYEQYF.

A word on this clone: Other DNA sequences within the sample encode an identical CDR3. This chain links TRBV5-1 with TRBJ2-1; 8 nucleotides match TRBD2. From germline, CDR1 is SGHRS and CDR2 YFSETQ. CDR3 size: 15 residues. Trimming cost V 2 bases and J 0 bases; bases outside gene matches: 1. CDR3 loop: CASSLGTSSYNEQFF. The CDR3 DNA reads as TGCGCCAGCAGCTTAGGGACTAGCTCCTACAATGAGCAGTTCTTC.

V usage is TRBV2 and J usage is TRBJ2-3; 10 bases are shared with TRBD2. The V segment lost 4 bases and the J segment 3 bases; nucleotides outside the gene matches: 1. Germline CDR1 reads SNHLY; CDR2 reads FYNNEI. The CDR3 sequence is 14 residues long. The CDR3, as DNA: TGTGCCAGCAGTGTACTAGCGGGGACAGATACGCAGTATTTT. Protein sequence: CASSVLAGTDTQYF.

This clone was counted between two and nine times. As DNA, the CDR3 is TGTGCCAGCAGCGTAGGTCTCATAGCTAACTATGGCTACACCTTC. This codes for CASSVGLIANYGYTF. The chain has TRBV9 and TRBJ1-2; unclear D gene. The CDR3 is 15 residues long. Per germline, CDR1 SGDLS and CDR2 YYNGEE. Trimming took 0 bases from V and 0 from J, leaving 9 bases between them.

V usage is TRBV29-1 and J usage is TRBJ1-2; D call uncertain. Germline CDR1 and CDR2: SQVTM and ANQGSEA. Trimming left V 0 bases short and J 2 bases short, with 7 bases between. The CDR3 is 13 residues long. CDR3 loop: CSVEDGANYGYTF. For the CDR3, the DNA is TGCAGCGTTGAAGACGGCGCAAACTATGGCTACACCTTC.

The CDR3 spells CASSQDWGHAQPQHF. DNA for the CDR3: TGCGCCAGCAGCCAAGATTGGGGGCATGCACAGCCCCAGCATTTT. V is TRBV4-3 and J is TRBJ1-5; D may be TRBD1 (6 bases). V dropped 0 bases and J dropped 7 bases, with 13 bases sitting between them. The CDR3 loop spans 15 amino acids. Looked up from germline, CDR1 is LGHNA and CDR2 is YSLEER.

This clone is medium-sized in the sample. The sample holds other DNA sequences that translate to the same CDR3. This chain uses TRBV11-2 with TRBJ2-2, with D possibly matching TRBD1 (6 bases). Germline loops: CDR1 SGHAT, CDR2 FQNNGV. CDR3 length equals 14 residues. The V gene lost 6 bases and the J gene lost 2 bases, with 10 bases spanning the gap. CDR3 in amino acids: CASSRRGNTGELFF. Here the CDR3 DNA reads TGTGCCAGCAGTCGCAGGGGCAACACCGGGGAGCTGTTTTTT.

The chain joins TRBV19 to TRBJ1-6; D call uncertain. The CDR3 runs 17 residues. The V end lost 3 bases, the J end lost 1 base, and 13 bases lay between the germline ends. Germline values: CDR1 LNHDA, CDR2 SQIVND (reference sequence). Here the CDR3 DNA reads TGTGCCAGTAGTATTGTTTGGGGTATTTCCTATAATTCACCCCTCCACTTT. Its translation: CASSIVWGISYNSPLHF.

The chain joins TRBV9 to TRBJ1-5; D remains unclear. The CDR3 spans 13 residues. Germline V gene lookup returns CDR1 SGDLS and CDR2 YYNGEE. V was pared by 0 bases and J by 3 bases, with 4 bases between. CDR3 nucleotides: TGTGCCAGCAGCGTAGGCTACAATCAGCCCCAGCATTTT. It yields the protein CASSVGYNQPQHF.

The chain employs TRBV30 and TRBJ2-5; 7 nucleotides agree with TRBD2. This CDR3 is 14 amino acids long. CDR1 GTSNPN and CDR2 SVGIG come from the germline V gene (reference sequence). J was trimmed by 11 bases and V by 0 bases; bases with no gene match: 12. This chain's CDR3 is CAWSVRGRVGEQYF. The CDR3 DNA sequence: TGTGCCTGGAGTGTACGTGGGAGGGTGGGAGAGCAGTACTTC.

The chain employs TRBV5-6 and TRBJ2-7; weak D call: TRBD2 (5 bases). The CDR3 runs 13 residues. Trimming pared 9 bases from V and 2 bases from J, leaving 15 bases between. Germline CDR1 is SGHDT and CDR2 is YYEEEE. CDR3 nucleotide sequence: TGTGCCACATCGACGGACTTAACCTACGAGCAGTACTTC. The encoded protein is CATSTDLTYEQYF.

The chain couples TRBV27 to TRBJ2-1, with 8 bases that match TRBD2. There are 15 residues in the CDR3. Per the germline V gene, CDR1 is MNHEY and CDR2 is SMNVEV (reference sequence). The V segment lost 2 bases and the J segment 5 bases; nucleotides outside the gene matches: 5. The CDR3 nucleotides read TGTGCCAGCAGTTTAGGACGGGGGGGCCACAATGAGCAGTTCTTC. It specifies CASSLGRGGHNEQFF.

This clone was recorded once. The genes are TRBV13 and TRBJ2-1; 11 positions match TRBD2. The CDR3 loop spans 18 amino acids. Germline V gene data show CDR1 as PRHDT and CDR2 as FYEKMQ (reference sequence). V dropped 2 bases and J dropped 0; count of bases not matched to a gene: 6. The CDR3 reads CASSLPGTSGFSYNEQFF. The CDR3 DNA sequence: TGTGCCAGCAGCTTACCCGGGACTAGCGGATTCTCCTACAATGAGCAGTTCTTC.

The J gene is TRBJ2-2, the V gene TRBV29-1; 7 bases are shared with TRBD1. Germline V gene sequence: CDR1 SQVTM, CDR2 ANQGSEA. This CDR3 region has 13 residues. The chain's CDR3 is CSGVGGATGELFF. The DNA of the CDR3 is TGCTCCGGGGTAGGGGGCGCCACCGGGGAGCTGTTTTTT.

V and J are TRBV15 and TRBJ1-4; D remains unclear. Trimming took 1 base from V and 8 from J, leaving 14 bases between them. Germline assignment: CDR1 LNHNV and CDR2 YYDKDF (reference sequence). The CDR3 contains 15 residues. CDR3 in DNA: TGTGCCACCAGCAGAGGGAGGAGCGGACGGGAAAAACTGTTTTTT. This encodes CATSRGRSGREKLFF.